This T cell receptor (beta chain) was documented in a study of T cells in Graves' hyperthyroidism and ophthalmopathy. This clonotype was recorded a few times. Using RNA transcripts as the source, TCR beta CDR3 regions were amplified. Initially, a first-round RT-PCR of the TCR CDR3 employed the HTBI primer set. TCRdb ran MiXCR on the multiplex PCR reads and lists one entry per CDR3 protein. The data contain about 560,000 distinct CDR3 sequences, roughly a sixth of them singletons. The germline V and J ends were trimmed by 4 bases and 2 bases, with 9 bases remaining between them. CDR1 MNHNS and CDR2 SASEGT come from the germline V gene. The CDR3 spans 14 residues.

This receptor was identified in a woman aged 18-29 years with Graves' hyperthyroidism. The rearrangement links TRBV6-1 to TRBJ2-4; unclear D gene. The material sequenced was blood. CDR3 sequence: CASSGGGTKNIQYF. The CDR3, as DNA: TGTGCCAGCAGTGGGGGTGGGACCAAAAACATTCAGTACTTC.